Listed here are 28 T cell receptor beta chains from one sample, sequenced in a study of blood T cell repertoires in COVID-19. Assay: immunoSEQ multiplex PCR; the TCRdb copy retains only in-frame clones and omits some. The sample holds roughly 170,000 clones; about 88% are singletons and the top ten take around 2.7%. Sequencing input: peripheral blood. The receptors here all came from a man aged 40-55 years with active or convalescent COVID-19.

The V gene is TRBV19, the J gene TRBJ1-3; D perhaps matches TRBD1 (6 bases). V was clipped by 7 bases and J by 0 bases, with 13 bases between them. The germline CDR1 and CDR2 sequences are LNHDA and SQIVND (reference sequence). The CDR3 extends over 15 amino acids. The CDR3 region is CASNRGAASGNTIYF. CDR3 DNA: TGTGCCAGTAACCGGGGGGCGGCCTCTGGAAACACCATATATTTT.

The genes are TRBV10-3 and TRBJ1-6; the match to TRBD1 covers 12 bases. Per the germline V gene, CDR1 is ENHRY and CDR2 is SYGVKD. With V trimmed by 6 bases and J by 12 bases, 9 bases remained unmatched. The CDR3 runs 15 residues. In DNA, the CDR3 is TGTGCCATCAGCGATCCGGGACAGGGGGCTGTACCCCTCCACTTT. It codes for CAISDPGQGAVPLHF.

The chain's CDR3 is CASSTPFRTEAFF. The CDR3, as DNA: TGTGCCAGCAGTACCCCGTTCAGGACTGAAGCTTTCTTT. This chain links TRBV27 with TRBJ1-1; no reliable D call. The germline V gene encodes CDR1 MNHEY and CDR2 SMNVEV (reference sequence). The CDR3 length is 13 residues. The V gene lost 5 bases and the J gene lost 5 bases, with 12 bases spanning the gap.

The chain recombines TRBV4-1 with TRBJ2-7; D is possibly TRBD2 (5 bases). Deletions cut 3 bases from V and 9 bases from J, with 18 bases between. Per germline, CDR1 MGHRA and CDR2 YSYEKL. This CDR3 comprises 14 residues. The CDR3 sequence: CASSQVAGNRGQYF. CDR3 coding DNA: TGCGCCAGCAGCCAGGTGGCCGGGAACCGGGGGCAGTACTTC.

J is TRBJ2-1 and V is TRBV28; D perhaps matches TRBD1 (6 bases). V shed 2 bases and J shed 7 bases, with 9 bases lying between them. The CDR3 is 13 amino acids. The germline gives CDR1 MDHEN, CDR2 SYDVKM. Here the CDR3 DNA reads TGTGCCAGCAGTTTAGACAGGAGGAATGAGCAGTTCTTC. Its protein is CASSLDRRNEQFF.

CDR3 in DNA: TGTGCCAGCAGGGACACTCCGAACGGCATTTCACCCCTCCACTTT. Amino acid sequence: CASRDTPNGISPLHF. The rearrangement uses TRBV3-1 (or the pseudogene TRBV3-2) and TRBJ1-6; TRBD1 might be the D (5 bases). The length of the CDR3 is 15 residues. Trimming took off 6 bases at V and 9 bases at J, with 18 bases between the two ends. CDR1 and CDR2 (germline): LGHDT, YNNKEL (reference sequence).

This sequence joins TRBV4-1 and TRBJ2-3, with 9 positions matching TRBD2. The germline V gene has CDR1 MGHRA and CDR2 YSYEKL. The CDR3 runs 16 residues. V shed 0 bases and J 2 bases; nucleotides not matched to a gene: 3. The CDR3 sequence: CASSQEGLALTDTQYF. CDR3 in DNA: TGCGCCAGCAGCCAAGAGGGACTAGCCCTCACAGATACGCAGTATTTT.

This clone was seen only once. This rearrangement joins TRBV19 to TRBJ2-6; D call uncertain. CDR1 LNHDA and CDR2 SQIVND come from the germline V gene (reference sequence). Trimming cost V 5 bases and J 2 bases, with 4 bases left between them. The CDR3 spans 13 residues. The CDR3 bases are TGTGCCAGTAGTCAAACTGGGGCCAACGTCCTGACTTTC. Encoded protein: CASSQTGANVLTF.

The V gene is TRBV5-1, the J gene TRBJ2-7; D is perhaps TRBD1 (7 bases). This CDR3 spans 15 amino acids. Trimming stripped 4 bases from V and 5 bases from J, with 19 bases between. Germline V gene data show CDR1 as SGHRS and CDR2 as YFSETQ. The CDR3 sequence is CASSVLPQGGNEQYF. The CDR3 DNA reads as TGCGCCAGCAGCGTGCTCCCCCAGGGGGGAAACGAGCAGTACTTC.

The chain is built from TRBV18 and TRBJ2-5; D is ambiguous. The CDR3 runs 12 residues. V was shortened by 2 bases and J by 4 bases, with 5 bases between the two germline ends. Germline-derived CDR1 and CDR2 are KGHSH and LQKENI. The CDR3 spells CASSPVGETQYF. In DNA, the CDR3 is TGTGCCAGCTCACCAGTCGGAGAGACCCAGTACTTC.

In DNA form, the CDR3 reads TGTGCCAGCAGCTCATCCCCAGGGGGCACTGAAGCTTTCTTT. Translation: CASSSSPGGTEAFF. The chain combines TRBV11-3 with TRBJ1-1, with TRBD1 matching over 7 bases. Germline-derived CDR1 and CDR2 are SGHNT and YENEEA. This CDR3 is built from 14 residues. The V gene end was trimmed by 4 bases and the J gene end by 4 bases; junction bases not matched to a gene: 6. Complete variable domain (other parts from reference TRBV11-3 and TRBJ1-1): EAGVVQSPRYKIIEKKQPVAFWCNPISGHNTLYWYLQNLGQGPELLIRYENEEAVDDSQLPKDRFSAERLKGVDSTLKIQPAELGDSAVYLCASSSSPGGTEAFFGQGTRLTVV.

CDR3 in DNA: TGTGCCAGCCGGGCAGGGGCAGGGGGTGAGCAGTACTTC. It translates to CASRAGAGGEQYF. This sequence joins TRBV6-5 and TRBJ2-7; 7 nucleotides line up with TRBD1. CDR1 is MNHEY and CDR2 is SVGAGI in the germline V gene. The CDR3 is made up of 13 amino acids. V shed 8 bases and J 7 bases; nucleotides not matched to a gene: 11.

The V call is TRBV14, the J call TRBJ2-1, with a weak D call TRBD1 (6 bases). Germline V lookup: CDR1 SGHDN, CDR2 FVKESK. The CDR3 extends over 18 amino acids. Trimming shortened V by 2 bases and J by 4 bases, and 21 bases separated the two germline ends. The CDR3 DNA follows: TGTGCCAGCAGCCAATTTAACTCTGGGGGCGAACCTTACAATGAGCAGTTCTTC. Residues: CASSQFNSGGEPYNEQFF.

The J gene is TRBJ2-5, the V gene TRBV7-9, with a tentative D call TRBD1 (7 bases). The germline V gene encodes CDR1 SEHNR and CDR2 FQNEAQ (reference sequence). The CDR3 loop spans 17 amino acids. The ends were cut back, 0 bases at V and 5 bases at J, with 19 bases in the middle. CDR3 sequence: CASSLAAFQGGYETQYF. CDR3 coding DNA: TGTGCCAGCAGCTTAGCGGCGTTCCAGGGGGGTTATGAGACCCAGTACTTC.

This chain joins TRBV7-2 and TRBJ2-7, with 9 positions matching TRBD1. Germline CDR1 SGHTA, CDR2 FQGNSA. V dropped 5 bases and J dropped 5; count of bases not matched to a gene: 10. CDR3 length: 15 amino acids. The CDR3 DNA reads as TGTGCCAGCAGCCATCTCTGGACAGGGGTTCACGAGCAGTACTTC. Translating gives CASSHLWTGVHEQYF.

This clone was detected only once. The chain carries TRBV3-1 (or the pseudogene TRBV3-2) and TRBJ1-2; 9 nucleotides match TRBD1. V lost 5 bases, J lost 4 bases, and 8 bases stayed unmatched. Germline assignment: CDR1 LGHDT and CDR2 YNNKEL (reference sequence). This CDR3 is built from 15 residues. As DNA, the CDR3 is TGTGCCAGCAGCAGTGTCCGGGACAGGGCCTATGGCTACACCTTC. Its translation: CASSSVRDRAYGYTF.

The chain links TRBV28 to TRBJ1-1; the match to TRBD1 covers 10 bases. This CDR3 is 14 amino acids long. From germline, CDR1 is MDHEN and CDR2 SYDVKM. With V trimmed by 7 bases and J by 5 bases, 7 bases remained unmatched. The CDR3 loop is CASILTGGRTEAFF. The CDR3 bases are TGTGCCAGCATCCTGACAGGGGGCAGGACTGAAGCTTTCTTT.

The CDR3: CASSIGRESQPQHF. CDR3 coding DNA: TGTGCCAGCAGTATCGGCAGGGAAAGTCAGCCCCAGCATTTT. The J gene is TRBJ1-5, the V gene TRBV6-6; the D gene is possibly TRBD1 (5 bases). This CDR3 is built from 14 residues. CDR1 is MNHNY, CDR2 SVGAGI, per germline (reference sequence). V dropped 5 bases and J dropped 6 bases, with 14 bases sitting between them.

The chain employs TRBV1 and TRBJ2-2; TRBD2, as called in the table, went unchecked against the DNA. TRBV1 is shown as a pseudogene. The CDR3 contains 18 residues. CDR3: CTSSLPGLAGHLAGELFF. CDR3 in DNA: TGCACCAGCAGCCTTCCGGGACTAGCGGGGCACTTGGCCGGGGAGCTGTTTTTT.

Comments on this clone: The sample contains more than one DNA sequence encoding this CDR3. The chain combines TRBV30 with TRBJ2-7; TRBD1 is a possible D gene (5 bases). Germline V gives CDR1 GTSNPN, CDR2 SVGIG (reference sequence). Trimming removed 1 base at V and 3 bases at J, with 7 bases between. This CDR3 contains 12 residues. This CDR3 is CAWSGGSYEQYF. CDR3 DNA: TGTGCCTGGAGTGGGGGCAGCTACGAGCAGTACTTC.

The rearrangement joins TRBV10-3 to TRBJ2-6; no firm D call. Trimming left V 3 bases short and J 2 bases short, with 8 bases between. CDR1 is ENHRY and CDR2 is SYGVKD in the germline V gene. The CDR3 extends over 15 amino acids. The CDR3 sequence is CAISDSGTGANVLTF. The CDR3 DNA is TGTGCCATCAGTGATTCGGGTACTGGGGCCAACGTCCTGACTTTC.

J is TRBJ2-2 and V is TRBV7-2; D is possibly TRBD2 (7 bases). The CDR3 contains 17 residues. V dropped 4 bases and J dropped 6 bases, with 21 bases sitting between them. Germline CDR1 is SGHTA and CDR2 is FQGNSA. DNA of the CDR3: TGTGCCAGCAGCTCTGCCCGCGGGGGCCCAGGGTCCGGGGAGCTGTTTTTT. Translated, it gives CASSSARGGPGSGELFF.

This clone was seen more than once but under ten times. This chain links TRBV6-1 with TRBJ2-7; D possibly corresponds to TRBD1 (6 bases). Trimming removed 3 bases at V and 2 bases at J, with 8 bases between. Germline-derived CDR1 and CDR2 are MNHNS and SASEGT. This CDR3 comprises 13 residues. The CDR3 loop is CASSERGTYEQYF. The CDR3, as DNA: TGTGCCAGCAGTGAGAGGGGGACCTACGAGCAGTACTTC.

V usage is TRBV7-8 and J usage is TRBJ1-2; the match to TRBD1 covers 7 bases. This CDR3 has 13 amino acids. Germline CDR1 reads SGHVS; CDR2 reads FQNEAQ. V dropped 5 bases and J dropped 7; count of bases not matched to a gene: 7. CDR3 region: CASSPGQSIGYTF. CDR3 nucleotides: TGTGCCAGCAGCCCGGGACAGTCTATTGGCTACACCTTC.

The chain combines TRBV18 with TRBJ2-5, with TRBD1 identical over 7 bases. Looked up from germline, CDR1 is KGHSH and CDR2 is LQKENI. The CDR3 loop spans 15 amino acids. Germline trimming cut 4 bases from V and 4 bases from J; bases unmatched to any gene: 9. In DNA form, the CDR3 reads TGTGCCAGCTCACGTCTGACAGGGAAGATAGAGACCCAGTACTTC. This sequence encodes CASSRLTGKIETQYF.

This chain connects TRBV9 to TRBJ1-1; 10 bases map to TRBD1. J was trimmed by 1 base and V by 3 bases; bases with no gene match: 3. Germline V gives CDR1 SGDLS, CDR2 YYNGEE. The CDR3 contains 15 residues. The CDR3 protein is CASSARTGGNTEAFF. CDR3 sequence (DNA): TGTGCCAGCAGCGCCCGGACAGGGGGGAACACTGAAGCTTTCTTT.

The chain couples TRBV4-3 to TRBJ2-1; TRBD2 agrees at 10 bases. The V and J ends lost 0 bases and 7 bases, in that order; junction bases with no gene match: 9. The CDR3 contains 17 residues. The germline V gene encodes CDR1 LGHNA and CDR2 YSLEER. CDR3 sequence: CASSQDREAGGPNEQFF. The CDR3 region has the DNA TGCGCCAGCAGCCAAGATCGGGAAGCGGGGGGGCCTAATGAGCAGTTCTTC.

V is TRBV5-1 and J is TRBJ1-2, with D perhaps matching TRBD1 (6 bases). The CDR3 has 13 amino acids. Germline V gives CDR1 SGHRS, CDR2 YFSETQ. Trimming took off 4 bases at V and 3 bases at J, with 10 bases between the two ends. CDR3 sequence reads: CASSRQDHYGYTF. The CDR3 region has the DNA TGCGCCAGCAGCCGACAGGATCACTATGGCTACACCTTC.